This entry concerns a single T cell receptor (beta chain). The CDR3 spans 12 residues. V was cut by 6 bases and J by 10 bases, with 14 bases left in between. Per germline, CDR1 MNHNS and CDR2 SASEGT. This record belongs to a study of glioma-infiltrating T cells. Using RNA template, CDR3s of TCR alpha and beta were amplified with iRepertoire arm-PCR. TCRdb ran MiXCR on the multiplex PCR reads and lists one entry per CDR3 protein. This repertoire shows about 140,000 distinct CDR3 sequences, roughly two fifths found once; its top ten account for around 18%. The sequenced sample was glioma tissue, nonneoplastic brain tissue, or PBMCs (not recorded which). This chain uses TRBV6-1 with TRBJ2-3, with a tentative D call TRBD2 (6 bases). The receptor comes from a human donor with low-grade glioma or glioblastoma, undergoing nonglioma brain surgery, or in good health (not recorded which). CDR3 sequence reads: CASSIGLLAQYF. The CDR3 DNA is TGTGCCAGCAGCATCGGACTACTTGCGCAGTATTTT.